The 12 T cell receptor beta chains given below trace back to one sample, sequenced in a study of cytomegalovirus exposure and HLA in healthy donors (dated by TCRdb to about 2017). Receptor amplification or capture employed the immunoSEQ multiplex PCR assay. For the multiplex PCR, a mixture combining 60 forward primers for TCR Vbeta segments and 13 reverse primers for TCR Jbeta segments was used. Imported from immuneACCESS, the table was reduced by TCRdb to in-frame sequences with V and J called. These copies leave out some clones; in studies compared against another copy, an unresolved V gene accounts for under half, and the cause of the remainder is not known. Present in this sample are tens of thousands of clones, around 78% of which were seen just once. The ten largest clones represent 4.4% of the sample. The sequencing input was PBMCs. The receptors were sampled from a male donor in good health and CMV-seropositive.

The J gene is TRBJ2-5, the V gene TRBV29-1; weak D call: TRBD2 (6 bases). Germline CDR1 and CDR2: SQVTM and ANQGSEA. V was clipped by 6 bases and J by 5 bases, with 10 bases between them. This CDR3 has 11 amino acids. The CDR3 DNA sequence: TGCAGCGTGGGACGGGAGGAGACCCAGTACTTC. This codes for CSVGREETQYF.

The chain uses TRBV28 and TRBJ1-2; 11 bases fit TRBD1. J was trimmed by 8 bases and V by 6 bases; bases with no gene match: 11. Per the germline V gene, CDR1 is MDHEN and CDR2 is SYDVKM. The CDR3 totals 15 residues. The CDR3 DNA sequence: TGTGCCAGCAGAGAACCGGGACAGGGGGAATCAGGCTACACCTTC. Translating gives CASREPGQGESGYTF.

This clone was counted a single time. The rearrangement links TRBV2 to TRBJ1-5, with D possibly TRBD1 on 6 matching bases. Germline assignment: CDR1 SNHLY and CDR2 FYNNEI. The CDR3 runs 18 residues. Trimming removed 2 bases at V and 5 bases at J, with 22 bases between. This chain's CDR3 is CASSEIGLGQGPHQPQHF. The DNA of the CDR3 is TGTGCCAGCAGTGAAATCGGTCTGGGTCAGGGGCCCCATCAGCCCCAGCATTTT.

The rearrangement links TRBV7-2 to TRBJ1-1; D not certain. From germline, CDR1 is SGHTA and CDR2 FQGNSA. The CDR3 is made up of 13 amino acids. The V end lost 3 bases, the J end lost 0 bases, and 5 bases lay between the germline ends. CDR3 sequence: CASSFYLNTEAFF. The CDR3 nucleotides are TGTGCCAGCAGCTTTTATTTGAACACTGAAGCTTTCTTT.

This chain connects TRBV29-1 to TRBJ2-7, with a weak D call TRBD1 (5 bases). CDR3 length: 13 amino acids. V lost 7 bases, J lost 0 bases, and 13 bases lay in between. Germline CDR1 is SQVTM and CDR2 is ANQGSEA. DNA of the CDR3: TGCAGCGCAAATATACAGGCCTCCTACGAGCAGTACTTC. As protein: CSANIQASYEQYF.

J is TRBJ1-4 and V is TRBV7-2; 7 bases match TRBD1. The CDR3 loop spans 15 amino acids. J gave up 7 bases and V 1 base, and 6 bases lay outside the gene matches. Looked up from germline, CDR1 is SGHTA and CDR2 is FQGNSA. The CDR3 loop is CASSLVWTGAEKLFF. In DNA form, the CDR3 reads TGTGCCAGCAGCTTAGTATGGACAGGAGCTGAAAAACTGTTTTTT.

This clone has just a few counts. This chain links TRBV5-6 with TRBJ1-5; 7 bases map to TRBD1. In germline, CDR1 is SGHDT, CDR2 YYEEEE. The CDR3 spans 12 residues. V was clipped by 4 bases and J by 7 bases; unmatched bases: 2. The CDR3 DNA reads as TGTGCCAGCAGCCTCAGGGGGCAGCCCCAGCATTTT. It encodes CASSLRGQPQHF.

This clone was recorded only once. This chain connects TRBV29-1 to TRBJ2-5; possible D gene TRBD1, 6 bases. The end of the DNA is better explained by TRBJ2-7, so the J call may be wrong. The CDR3 runs 13 residues. The germline gives CDR1 SQVTM, CDR2 ANQGSEA. The CDR3 is CSVTGPSSYEQYF. The CDR3 DNA sequence: TGCAGCGTTACAGGGCCGAGCTCCTACGAGCAGTACTTC.

The rearrangement links TRBV13 to TRBJ2-1, with 14 bases matching TRBD2. CDR1 is PRHDT and CDR2 is FYEKMQ in the germline V gene (reference sequence). With 5 bases clipped from V and 7 bases from J, the junction kept 4 bases outside the gene matches. The CDR3 totals 15 residues. The CDR3 region is CASSVGLAGVNEQFF. As DNA, the CDR3 is TGTGCCAGCAGCGTGGGACTAGCGGGGGTAAATGAGCAGTTCTTC.

The chain has TRBV5-6 and TRBJ2-4; D possibly corresponds to TRBD1 (5 bases). The V gene lost 1 base and the J gene lost 0 bases, with 14 bases spanning the gap. The V gene's germline CDR1 is SGHDT and CDR2 YYEEEE. This CDR3 is built from 17 residues. CDR3 region: CASSLNFGHLAKNIQYF. As DNA, the CDR3 is TGTGCCAGCAGCTTGAATTTTGGACACCTAGCCAAAAACATTCAGTACTTC. Complete variable domain (other parts from reference TRBV5-6 and TRBJ2-4): DAGVTQSPTHLIKTRGQQVTLRCSPKSGHDTVSWYQQALGQGPQFIFQYYEEEERQRGNFPDRFSGHQFPNYSSELNVNALLLGDSALYLCASSLNFGHLAKNIQYFGAGTRLSVL.

The chain combines TRBV7-5 with TRBJ2-7; TRBD2 reflects the table's D call only, with no check against the DNA. TRBV7-5 has pseudogene status. This CDR3 has 18 residues. In DNA form, the CDR3 reads TGTGTCAGAAGCTTAGCGGGCGGGAGGGCCCCAGATTCCTACGAGCAGTACTTC. Its protein is CVRSLAGGRAPDSYEQYF.

The chain recombines TRBV6-1 with TRBJ2-3; TRBD2 matches at 7 bases. The ends lost 3 bases at V and 2 bases at J; junction bases unmatched: 2. This CDR3 region has 14 residues. Per germline, CDR1 MNHNS and CDR2 SASEGT. CDR3 protein: CASSEGTTTDTQYF. The CDR3 region has the DNA TGTGCCAGCAGTGAGGGGACTACCACAGATACGCAGTATTTT.